Presented here are 2 T cell receptor beta chains from one specimen sequenced in a study of vaccination and CD4 T cells after COVID-19. The treatment: approximately nine-day PBMC culture with coronavirus spike peptide pools or control peptides (ViraFEST assay). Cultured CD4+ T cell DNA was sequenced using the Oncomine TCR Beta short-read assay. TCRdb reanalysed the PCR reads using MiXCR and keeps one entry per CDR3 protein. This table holds 28,000 or so distinct CDR3 sequences, roughly two fifths found once. These receptors' antigens are unknown. Specimen: CD4+ T cells from blood, cultured in vitro. The receptors here all came from a human donor who had recovered from COVID-19.

The chain couples TRBV28 to TRBJ2-7, with TRBD1 as a possible D gene (6 bases). The CDR3 loop spans 14 amino acids. V lost 6 bases, J lost 6 bases, and 18 bases lay in between. The germline V gene has CDR1 MDHEN and CDR2 SYDVKM. The chain's CDR3 is CASSSGHESGEQYF. The CDR3, as DNA: TGTGCCAGCAGCTCGGGACATGAATCCGGCGAGCAGTACTTC.

This clonotype came up a few times. The chain links TRBV6-1 to TRBJ1-6; no clear D gene. Germline V gene data show CDR1 as MNHNS and CDR2 as SASEGT. The CDR3 is 14 amino acids. V lost 0 bases and J lost 8, with 8 bases in between. The CDR3 region has the DNA TGTGCCAGCAGTGAAGCGGGTAATGATTCACCCCTCCACTTT. Amino acid sequence: CASSEAGNDSPLHF.